This TCR beta chain is drawn from a study of CD4 T cells in relation to SARS-CoV-2 and coronaviruses. The repertoire was sequenced with immunoSEQ multiplex PCR; TCRdb's copy has only in-frame clones and lacks some. Of 20,000 to 25,000 clones listed, around 72% are singletons. This clone was observed a handful of times. Its antigen is still unknown. The CDR3 has 12 residues. The germline CDR1 and CDR2 sequences are ENHRY and SYGVKD. V gave up 4 bases and J gave up 7 bases, with 8 bases separating them. Before the COVID-19 pandemic, during about 2010-2018, CD4+ T cells were taken from unexposed donors. CD4+ T cells were isolated from the cells after about nine days of culture.

This clonotype originated in a human donor in good health. What was sequenced was CD4+ T cells from PBMCs, cultured in vitro. The chain couples TRBV10-3 to TRBJ2-4, with D uncertain. CDR3 protein: CAISVKGNIQYF. The CDR3 DNA reads TGTGCCATCAGTGTTAAGGGTAACATTCAGTACTTC.